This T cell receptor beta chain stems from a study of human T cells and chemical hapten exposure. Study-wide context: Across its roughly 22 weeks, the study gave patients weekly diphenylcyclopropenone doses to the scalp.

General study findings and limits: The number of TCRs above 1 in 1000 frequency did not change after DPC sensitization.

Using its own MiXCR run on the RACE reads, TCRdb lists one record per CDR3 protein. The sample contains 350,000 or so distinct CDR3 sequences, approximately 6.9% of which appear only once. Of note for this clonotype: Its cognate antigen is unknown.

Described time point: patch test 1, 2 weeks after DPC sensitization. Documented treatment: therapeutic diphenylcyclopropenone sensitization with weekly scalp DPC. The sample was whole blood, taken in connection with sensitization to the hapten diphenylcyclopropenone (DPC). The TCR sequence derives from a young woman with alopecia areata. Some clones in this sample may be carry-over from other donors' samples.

The CDR3 nucleotides are TGTGCCAGCAGTTACCGGCCGACTAGCGGGGTAGGAGATACGCAGTATTTT. Translation gives CASSYRPTSGVGDTQYF. The chain recombines TRBV6-2 or TRBV6-3 with TRBJ2-3; TRBD2 matches 11 bases. This CDR3 has 17 residues. Unmatched junction bases numbered 9, after V lost 2 bases and J lost 5 bases. The germline V gene encodes CDR1 MNHEY and CDR2 SVGEGT.